The 15 T cell receptor beta chains given below trace back to one sample, sequenced in a study of CD8 T cells in ankylosing spondylitis. Study-wide results and caveats: What seemed typical of ankylosing spondylitis blood was a TCR beta motif built from 7 or 8 highly homologous variants.

For these receptors, no antigen is known. TCRdb re-derived calls from the 5' RACE reads in MiXCR, one entry per CDR3 protein. The sample yields fewer than 400,000 distinct CDR3 sequences, about a fifth seen once. Source material: blood, either unsorted or a sorted T cell fraction (not recorded which). The receptors originated from a male donor with ankylosing spondylitis.

This chain connects TRBV5-1 to TRBJ2-3, with D possibly matching TRBD1 (5 bases). The V end was cut by 2 bases, the J end by 4 bases, with 11 bases between. There are 14 residues in the CDR3. Germline CDR1 reads SGHRS; CDR2 reads YFSETQ. The CDR3 region has the DNA TGCGCCAGCAGCTTAGCAGGGCCCCCAGATACGCAGTATTTT. The encoded protein is CASSLAGPPDTQYF.

The rearrangement links TRBV10-3 to TRBJ2-1; D perhaps matches TRBD2 (6 bases). This CDR3 is built from 15 residues. Trimming shortened V by 4 bases and J by 1 base, and 11 bases separated the two germline ends. Looked up from germline, CDR1 is ENHRY and CDR2 is SYGVKD. The CDR3 spells CAISGAGMSYNEQFF. DNA for the CDR3: TGTGCCATCAGTGGGGCGGGGATGTCCTACAATGAGCAGTTCTTC.

The chain couples TRBV5-1 to TRBJ2-1, with D tentatively TRBD1 (5 bases). This CDR3 has 14 amino acids. CDR1 and CDR2 (germline): SGHRS, YFSETQ. Trimming shortened V by 0 bases and J by 15 bases, and 19 bases separated the two germline ends. The CDR3 reads CASSLEGPQGPWFF. Here the CDR3 DNA reads TGCGCCAGCAGCTTGGAAGGGCCCCAGGGCCCATGGTTCTTC.

This clonotype has more than one count but fewer than ten. This chain uses TRBV28 with TRBJ2-3; perhaps TRBD2 as D (7 bases). Germline-derived CDR1 and CDR2 are MDHEN and SYDVKM. V gave up 6 bases and J gave up 3 bases, with 16 bases separating them. The CDR3 sequence is 15 residues long. CDR3 coding DNA: TGTGCCAGCAGCCAGAGGGGGGGTGGGACAGATACGCAGTATTTT. Its translation: CASSQRGGGTDTQYF.

The genes are TRBV11-2 and TRBJ2-7, with a possible D match to TRBD1 (6 bases). Germline V gene data show CDR1 as SGHAT and CDR2 as FQNNGV. The CDR3 length is 14 residues. V was trimmed by 5 bases and J by 0 bases, leaving 11 bases between them. CDR3 nucleotide sequence: TGTGCCAGCAGCCCAACGGACAGCTCCTACGAGCAGTACTTC. Amino acid sequence: CASSPTDSSYEQYF.

The chain uses TRBV29-1 and TRBJ2-2, with D possibly TRBD2 on 6 matching bases. The germline V gene has CDR1 SQVTM and CDR2 ANQGSEA. V lost 6 bases, J lost 7 bases, and 15 bases lay in between. This CDR3 contains 13 residues. The CDR3, as DNA: TGCAGCGTCGTTACTAGCCCGGGCGGGGAGCTGTTTTTT. Translation gives CSVVTSPGGELFF.

This clonotype has just a few counts. The chain carries TRBV5-1 and TRBJ2-5; 8 nucleotides agree with TRBD1. The trim removed 4 bases at V and 6 bases at J, leaving 5 bases unmatched. Germline CDR1 reads SGHRS; CDR2 reads YFSETQ. This CDR3 region has 13 residues. CDR3 coding DNA: TGCGCCAGCAGCGTCGGACAGGGTCAGACCCAGTACTTC. It translates to CASSVGQGQTQYF.

This chain links TRBV7-2 with TRBJ2-7; D not resolved. Germline CDR1 reads SGHTA; CDR2 reads FQGNSA. CDR3 length equals 15 residues. Trimming shortened V by 4 bases and J by 6 bases, and 19 bases separated the two germline ends. In DNA, the CDR3 is TGTGCCAGCAGCTCCATCGCACCGACCTTGGGCGAGCAGTACTTC. The encoded protein is CASSSIAPTLGEQYF.

This clonotype appeared a few times. The chain uses TRBV5-1 and TRBJ2-1; unclear D gene. Germline V gene data show CDR1 as SGHRS and CDR2 as YFSETQ. There are 14 residues in the CDR3. Trimming took 0 bases from V and 7 from J, leaving 11 bases between them. The CDR3 region is CASSLGIPPNEQFF. CDR3 coding DNA: TGCGCCAGCAGCTTGGGCATCCCCCCGAATGAGCAGTTCTTC.

This clonotype was seen a few times. The chain carries TRBV2 and TRBJ2-7, with D possibly being TRBD1 (5 bases). With 7 bases removed from V and 2 bases from J, the gap between germline ends came to 12 bases. The V gene's germline CDR1 is SNHLY and CDR2 FYNNEI. This CDR3 has 13 residues. The CDR3 sequence: CASTRRQPYEQYF. CDR3 nucleotides: TGTGCCAGCACTCGCCGACAGCCCTACGAGCAGTACTTC.

CDR3 coding DNA: TGTGCCAGCTCAACCCCGGGGTACCAAGAGACCCAGTACTTC. This sequence encodes CASSTPGYQETQYF. The rearrangement joins TRBV12-3 or TRBV12-4 to TRBJ2-5; perhaps TRBD2 as D (5 bases). The CDR3 has 14 amino acids. With 8 bases removed from V and 0 bases from J, the gap between germline ends came to 13 bases.

This clonotype was recorded a few times. The chain employs TRBV7-2 and TRBJ2-3; TRBD1 matches 8 bases. Germline lookup yields CDR1 SGHTA and CDR2 FQGNSA. The CDR3 length is 14 residues. The V segment lost 4 bases and the J segment 6 bases; nucleotides outside the gene matches: 6. CDR3 amino acids: CASSSDRVGDTQYF. CDR3 nucleotides: TGTGCCAGCAGCTCGGACAGGGTCGGGGATACGCAGTATTTT.

This clonotype has only a few counts. This rearrangement joins TRBV5-1 to TRBJ2-1; no reliable D call. Germline V gene lookup returns CDR1 SGHRS and CDR2 YFSETQ. This CDR3 comprises 14 residues. V lost 0 bases, J lost 4 bases, and 8 bases lay in between. DNA for the CDR3: TGCGCCAGCAGCTTGGCCGCGCGGTACAATGAGCAGTTCTTC. Its translation is CASSLAARYNEQFF. The entire variable domain, with the rest obtained from reference TRBV5-1 and TRBJ2-1, is as follows: KAGVTQTPRYLIKTRGQQVTLSCSPISGHRSVSWYQQTPGQGLQFLFEYFSETQRNKGNFPGRFSGRQFSNSRSEMNVSTLELGDSALYLCASSLAARYNEQFFGPGTRLTVL.

This clonotype was counted only a few times. V is TRBV5-1 and J is TRBJ2-7; maybe TRBD2 (5 bases). V dropped 0 bases and J dropped 6 bases, with 16 bases sitting between them. The germline V gene has CDR1 SGHRS and CDR2 YFSETQ. The CDR3 is made up of 15 amino acids. The CDR3 here is CASSLALGNAGEQYF. The CDR3 bases are TGCGCCAGCAGCTTGGCTCTTGGCAACGCGGGCGAGCAGTACTTC.

This clonotype was seen more than once but under ten times. V usage is TRBV7-9 and J usage is TRBJ2-1, with 7 bases lining up with TRBD2. CDR3 length: 16 amino acids. Germline values: CDR1 SEHNR, CDR2 FQNEAQ (reference sequence). Germline trimming cut 5 bases from V and 5 bases from J; bases unmatched to any gene: 12. The DNA for the CDR3 is TGTGCCAGCAGCCCCATCATCCGGACTAGTGACAATGAGCAGTTCTTC. It codes for CASSPIIRTSDNEQFF.